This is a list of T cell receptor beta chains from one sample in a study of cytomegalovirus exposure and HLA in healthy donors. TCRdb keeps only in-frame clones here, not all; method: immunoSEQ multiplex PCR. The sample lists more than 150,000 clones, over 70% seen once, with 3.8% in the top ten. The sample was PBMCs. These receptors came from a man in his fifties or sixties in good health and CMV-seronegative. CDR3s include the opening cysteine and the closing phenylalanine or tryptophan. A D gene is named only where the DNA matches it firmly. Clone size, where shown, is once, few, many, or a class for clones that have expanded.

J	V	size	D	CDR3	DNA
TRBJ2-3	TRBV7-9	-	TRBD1	CASSIGTARGDTQYF	TGTGCCAGCAGCATCGGGACAGCGAGAGGCGATACGCAGTATTTT
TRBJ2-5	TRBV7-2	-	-	CASSLVSFQETQYF	TGTGCCAGCAGCTTAGTGTCTTTTCAAGAGACCCAGTACTTC
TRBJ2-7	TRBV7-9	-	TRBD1	CASSLKGQGDEQYF	TGTGCCAGCAGCTTAAAAGGGCAGGGGGACGAGCAGTACTTC
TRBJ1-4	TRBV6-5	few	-	CATRPSGNEKLFF	TGTGCCACCCGACCTTCGGGTAATGAAAAACTGTTTTTT
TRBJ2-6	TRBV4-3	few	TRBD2	CASSQDYPGGTSGANVLTF	TGCGCCAGCAGCCAAGATTACCCGGGAGGGACCTCTGGGGCCAACGTCCTGACTTTC
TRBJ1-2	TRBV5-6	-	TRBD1	CASSLGGGGFYGYTF	TGTGCCAGCAGCTTGGGTGGAGGGGGCTTCTATGGCTACACCTTC
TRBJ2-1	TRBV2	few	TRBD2	CASRGTSAGEQFF	TGTGCCAGCAGGGGGACTAGCGCCGGTGAGCAGTTCTTC
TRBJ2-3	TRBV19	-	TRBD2	CASSIGIWTSGATQYF	TGTGCCAGTAGTATCGGAATTTGGACTAGCGGAGCAACGCAGTATTTT
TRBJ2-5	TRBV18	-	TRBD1	CASSPDRVGETQYF	TGTGCCAGCTCGCCAGACAGGGTTGGAGAGACCCAGTACTTC
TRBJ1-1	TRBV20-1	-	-	CSASRYPEAFF	TGCAGTGCCTCCAGGTACCCTGAAGCTTTCTTT
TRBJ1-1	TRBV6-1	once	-	CASSEVPGKNTEAFF	TGTGCCAGCAGTGAAGTTCCGGGAAAGAACACTGAAGCTTTCTTT
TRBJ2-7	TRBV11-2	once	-	CASSLDRGYEQYF	TGTGCCAGCAGCTTAGATCGGGGGTACGAGCAGTACTTC
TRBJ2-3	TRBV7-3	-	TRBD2	CASSLAPRLAENTDTQYF	TGTGCCAGCAGCTTAGCCCCCCGGCTAGCGGAGAACACAGATACGCAGTATTTT
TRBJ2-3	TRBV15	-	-	CATSRDSWAPLTWYF	TGTGCCACCAGCAGAGATAGTTGGGCACCCCTCACCTGGTATTTT
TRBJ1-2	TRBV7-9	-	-	CASSSTNYGYTF	TGTGCCAGCAGCTCTACTAACTATGGCTACACCTTC
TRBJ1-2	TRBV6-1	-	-	CASSTRQVLSYGYTF	TGTGCCAGCAGTACACGACAGGTTTTGTCCTATGGCTACACCTTC
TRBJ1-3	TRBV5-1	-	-	CASSLGDNGNTIYF	TGCGCCAGCAGCTTAGGGGACAACGGAAACACCATATATTTT
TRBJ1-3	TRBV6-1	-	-	CASCPRLSSGNTIYF	TGTGCCAGCTGCCCCAGGCTTAGCTCTGGAAACACCATATATTTT
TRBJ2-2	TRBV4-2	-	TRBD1	CASSQAQQGPGELFF	TGTGCCAGCAGCCAAGCTCAACAGGGGCCCGGGGAGCTGTTTTTT
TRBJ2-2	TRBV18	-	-	CASSAEGHAVTGELFF	TGTGCCAGCTCAGCGGAGGGCCACGCAGTCACCGGGGAGCTGTTTTTT
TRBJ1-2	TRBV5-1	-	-	CASTRDTGYGYTF	TGCGCCAGCACCCGGGACACGGGCTATGGCTACACCTTC
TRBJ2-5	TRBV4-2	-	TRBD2	CASSRDGTSLETQYF	TGTGCCAGCAGCCGAGATGGGACTAGCCTAGAGACCCAGTACTTC
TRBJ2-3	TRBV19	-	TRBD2	CATLQRGQTNTQYF	TGTGCCACTCTTCAGCGGGGGCAGACAAATACGCAGTATTTT
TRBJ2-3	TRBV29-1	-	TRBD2	CSVTRGGTRADTQYF	TGCAGCGTAACCCGCGGGGGGACGAGGGCAGATACGCAGTATTTT
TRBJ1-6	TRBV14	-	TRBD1	CASSQASGGGSPLHF	TGTGCCAGCAGCCAAGCCTCAGGGGGCGGTTCACCCCTCCACTTT
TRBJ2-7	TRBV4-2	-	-	CASKEEPSSYEQYF	TGTGCCAGCAAGGAGGAACCGAGCTCCTACGAGCAGTACTTC
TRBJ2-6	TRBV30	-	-	CACPGQGRSGANVLTF	TGTGCCTGCCCGGGACAAGGGAGATCTGGGGCCAACGTCCTGACTTTC
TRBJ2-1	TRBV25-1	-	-	CASSETLSSYNEQFF	TGTGCCAGCAGTGAGACATTGAGCTCCTACAATGAGCAGTTCTTC
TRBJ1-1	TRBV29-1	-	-	CSTGGPRGAFF	TGCAGCACCGGAGGGCCCCGGGGAGCTTTCTTT
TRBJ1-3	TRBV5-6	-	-	CASSSLPVGNTIYF	TGTGCCAGCAGCTCCTTACCGGTGGGAAACACCATATATTTT
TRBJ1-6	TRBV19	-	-	CASSDRAEETSPLHF	TGTGCCAGTAGTGACCGGGCGGAGGAGACGTCACCCCTCCACTTT
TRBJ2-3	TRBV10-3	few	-	CAISSSGGFTDTQYF	TGTGCCATCAGTTCTTCAGGGGGGTTCACAGATACGCAGTATTTT
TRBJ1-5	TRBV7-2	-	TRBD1	CASSFAGTASNQPQHF	TGTGCCAGCAGCTTCGCCGGGACAGCTAGCAATCAGCCCCAGCATTTT
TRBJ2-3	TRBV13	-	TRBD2	CASSSPSGGADTQYF	TGTGCCAGCAGCTCCCCCAGCGGGGGGGCAGATACGCAGTATTTT
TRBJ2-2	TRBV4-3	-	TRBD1	CASSRGLQGAGELFF	TGCGCCAGCAGCCGGGGTTTACAGGGGGCCGGTGAGCTGTTTTTT
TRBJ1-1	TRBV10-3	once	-	CAAAFSLNTEAFF	TGTGCCGCGGCCTTTTCCTTGAACACTGAAGCTTTCTTT
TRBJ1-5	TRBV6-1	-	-	CASNEGNQPQHF	TGTGCCAGCAACGAGGGCAATCAGCCCCAGCATTTT
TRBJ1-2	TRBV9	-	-	CASSVRDPSYGYTF	TGTGCCAGCAGCGTCCGGGATCCCTCCTATGGCTACACCTTC
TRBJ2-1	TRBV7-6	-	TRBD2	CASSPGTRAFNEQFF	TGTGCCAGCAGCCCCGGGACTAGGGCATTCAATGAGCAGTTCTTC
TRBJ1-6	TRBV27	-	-	CATRGEYNSPLHF	TGTGCCACCCGGGGGGAATATAATTCACCCCTCCACTTT
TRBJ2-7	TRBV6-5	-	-	CASSYDPVAYEQYF	TGTGCCAGCAGTTACGATCCGGTCGCTTACGAGCAGTACTTC
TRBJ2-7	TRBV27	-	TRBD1	CASRIGQGAGYEQYF	TGTGCCAGCAGAATAGGACAGGGGGCCGGCTACGAGCAGTACTTC
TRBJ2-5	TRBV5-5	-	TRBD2	CASSFSTSGGQETQYF	TGTGCCAGCAGCTTTTCGACTAGCGGGGGTCAAGAGACCCAGTACTTC
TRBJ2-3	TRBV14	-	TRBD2	CASSRNLAVTDTQYF	TGTGCCAGCAGCCGGAACCTAGCGGTTACAGATACGCAGTATTTT
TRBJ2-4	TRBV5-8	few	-	CASSLVGALAKNIQYF	TGTGCCAGCAGCTTGGTGGGGGCCCTAGCCAAAAACATTCAGTACTTC
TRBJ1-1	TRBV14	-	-	CASRQNTEAFF	TGTGCCAGCAGACAGAACACTGAAGCTTTCTTT
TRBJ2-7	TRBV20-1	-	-	CSASVKEEQYF	TGCAGTGCTAGTGTGAAGGAGGAGCAGTACTTC
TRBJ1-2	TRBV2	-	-	CASREDSSIYTF	TGTGCCAGCAGGGAGGACAGCTCAATCTACACCTTC
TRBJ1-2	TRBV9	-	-	CASSVGALEEGYTF	TGTGCCAGCAGCGTAGGGGCTTTGGAGGAGGGCTACACCTTC